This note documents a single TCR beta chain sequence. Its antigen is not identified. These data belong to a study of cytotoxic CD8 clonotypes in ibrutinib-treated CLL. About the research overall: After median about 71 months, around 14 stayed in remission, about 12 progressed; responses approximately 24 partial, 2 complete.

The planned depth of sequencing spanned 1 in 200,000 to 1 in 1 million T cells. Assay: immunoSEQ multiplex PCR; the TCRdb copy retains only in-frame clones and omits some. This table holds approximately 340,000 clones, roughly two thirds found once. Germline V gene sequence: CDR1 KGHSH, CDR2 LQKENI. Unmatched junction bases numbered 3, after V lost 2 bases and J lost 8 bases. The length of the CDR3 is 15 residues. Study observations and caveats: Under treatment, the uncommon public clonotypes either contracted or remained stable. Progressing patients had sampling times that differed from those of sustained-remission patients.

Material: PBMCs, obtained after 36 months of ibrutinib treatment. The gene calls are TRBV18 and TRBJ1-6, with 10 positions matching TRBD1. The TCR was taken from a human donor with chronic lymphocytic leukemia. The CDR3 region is CASSPTTGGYSPLHF. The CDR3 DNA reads TGTGCCAGCTCACCAACGACAGGGGGCTATTCACCCCTCCACTTT. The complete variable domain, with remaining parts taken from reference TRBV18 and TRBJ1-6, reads NAGVMQNPRHLVRRRGQEARLRCSPMKGHSHVYWYRQLPEEGLKFMVYLQKENIIDESGMPKERFSAEFPKEGPSILRIQQVVRGDSAAYFCASSPTTGGYSPLHFGNGTRLTVT.